The present T cell receptor (beta chain) was sequenced within a study of CD8+CD57+ T cells in acquired aplastic anemia. Profiling that covered TCR beta VDJ and CDR3 relied on genomic DNA as its template. Each CDR3 protein gets one entry after TCRdb re-called the reads with MiXCR. Of 450,000 to 600,000 distinct CDR3 sequences listed, 25% to 40% are singletons. It was patients with CD8+CD57+ cell expansion by flow cytometry who were chosen for sequencing. The trim removed 6 bases at V and 4 bases at J, leaving 8 bases unmatched. CDR1 is SNHLY and CDR2 is FYNNEI in the germline V gene. This CDR3 is 15 amino acids long.

The gene calls are TRBV2 and TRBJ1-4; 7 bases align to TRBD1. This clonotype was obtained from a human donor with aplastic anemia. The sequenced sample consisted of sorted CD4+, CD8+, or CD8+CD57+ T cells (not recorded which) from PBMCs. The CDR3: CASRSPGQLNEKLFF. The CDR3 nucleotides are TGTGCCAGCAGATCCCCGGGACAGCTTAATGAAAAACTGTTTTTT.